Below, one TCR beta chain is given with its context. Its antigen is undetermined. The sample comes from a study of cytomegalovirus exposure and HLA in healthy donors. Germline V CDR1 and CDR2: SEHNR, FQNEAQ (reference sequence). CDR3 length: 15 residues. V was clipped by 5 bases and J by 1 base, with 12 bases between them. Study results and caveats: In an earlier analysis, in roughly 580 donors, most V segments appeared productive either ~90% or ~30% of the time.

A multiplex PCR was run with 60 Vbeta primers and 13 Jbeta primers. The table came from immunoSEQ multiplex PCR; TCRdb's copy has only in-frame clones and leaves some out. The top ten hold roughly 2% of the sample, which has approximately 300,000 clones, almost 85% seen once. The sample comprised PBMCs. The source is a woman aged 40 to 50 in good health and CMV-seropositive. The V call is TRBV7-9, the J call TRBJ2-4; no clear D gene. The CDR3 sequence is CASSVHLPAKNIQYF. CDR3 DNA sequence: TGTGCCAGCAGCGTACATCTTCCGGCCAAAAACATTCAGTACTTC.